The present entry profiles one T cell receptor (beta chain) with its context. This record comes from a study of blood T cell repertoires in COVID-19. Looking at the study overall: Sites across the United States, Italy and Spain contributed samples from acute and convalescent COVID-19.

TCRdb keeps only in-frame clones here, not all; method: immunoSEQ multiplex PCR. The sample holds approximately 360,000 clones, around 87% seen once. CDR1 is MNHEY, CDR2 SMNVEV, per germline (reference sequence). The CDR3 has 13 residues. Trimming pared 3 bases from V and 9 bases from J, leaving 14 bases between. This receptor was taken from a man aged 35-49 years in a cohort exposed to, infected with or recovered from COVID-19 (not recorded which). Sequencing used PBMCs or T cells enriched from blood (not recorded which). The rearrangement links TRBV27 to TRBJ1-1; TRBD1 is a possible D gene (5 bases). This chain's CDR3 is CASSLARQGKAFF. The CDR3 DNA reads TGTGCCAGCAGTTTGGCCCGGCAGGGTAAAGCTTTCTTT.